This T cell receptor (beta chain) emerged from a study of a mutant IDH1 vaccine in newly diagnosed glioma. Only in-frame clones appear in the TCRdb table, and some are missing; sequencing was by immunoSEQ multiplex PCR. The repertoire holds 120,000 or so clones, with around three quarters as singletons. Concerning this clone: Its antigen remains unidentified.

Trimming left V 8 bases short and J 3 bases short, with 8 bases between. The CDR3 runs 13 residues. Germline V gives CDR1 SNHLY, CDR2 FYNNEI. The sample's time point: week 11, during vaccination. In the vaccine, a single dose held 300 ug of the mutant IDH1 20-mer peptide, along with topical imiquimod. The chain uses TRBV2 and TRBJ1-6; D gene uncertain. This sample comprised PBMCs, obtained from a glioma patient whose treatment included an IDH1 peptide vaccine. The sequence derives from a man aged 40-55 years with glioma. CDR3 coding DNA: TGTGCCAGCCTCGGGGTCTATAATTCACCCCTCCACTTT. It encodes CASLGVYNSPLHF.